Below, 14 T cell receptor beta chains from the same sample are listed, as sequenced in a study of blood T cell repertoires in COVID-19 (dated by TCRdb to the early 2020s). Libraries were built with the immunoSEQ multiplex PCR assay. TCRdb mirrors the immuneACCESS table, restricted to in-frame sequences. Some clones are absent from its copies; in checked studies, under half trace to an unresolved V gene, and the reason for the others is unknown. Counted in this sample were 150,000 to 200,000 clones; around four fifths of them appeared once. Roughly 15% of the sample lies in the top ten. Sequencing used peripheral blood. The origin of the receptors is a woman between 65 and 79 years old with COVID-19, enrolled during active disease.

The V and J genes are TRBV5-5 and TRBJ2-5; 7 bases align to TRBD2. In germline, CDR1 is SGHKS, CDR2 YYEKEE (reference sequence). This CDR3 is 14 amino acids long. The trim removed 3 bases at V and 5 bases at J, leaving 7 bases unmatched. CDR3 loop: CASSSPGRVETQYF. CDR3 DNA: TGTGCCAGCAGCTCCCCGGGGAGGGTGGAGACCCAGTACTTC.

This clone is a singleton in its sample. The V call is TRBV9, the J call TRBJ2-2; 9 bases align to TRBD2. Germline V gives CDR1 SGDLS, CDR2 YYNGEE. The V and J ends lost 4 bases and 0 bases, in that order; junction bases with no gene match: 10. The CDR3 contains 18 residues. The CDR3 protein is CASSPQGGGETNTGELFF. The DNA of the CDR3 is TGTGCCAGCAGCCCCCAAGGCGGGGGGGAAACGAACACCGGGGAGCTGTTTTTT.

The CDR3: CASSLVKAGIGNEQFF. CDR3 DNA sequence: TGCGCCAGCAGCTTGGTAAAGGCGGGGATAGGAAATGAGCAGTTCTTC. V and J are TRBV5-1 and TRBJ2-1; possibly TRBD2 for D (6 bases). Germline V gene data show CDR1 as SGHRS and CDR2 as YFSETQ. V lost 0 bases to trimming and J lost 7 bases, with 17 bases between them. This CDR3 region has 16 residues. Combining the CDR3 with reference TRBV5-1 and TRBJ2-1 gives the whole variable domain KAGVTQTPRYLIKTRGQQVTLSCSPISGHRSVSWYQQTPGQGLQFLFEYFSETQRNKGNFPGRFSGRQFSNSRSEMNVSTLELGDSALYLCASSLVKAGIGNEQFFGPGTRLTVL.

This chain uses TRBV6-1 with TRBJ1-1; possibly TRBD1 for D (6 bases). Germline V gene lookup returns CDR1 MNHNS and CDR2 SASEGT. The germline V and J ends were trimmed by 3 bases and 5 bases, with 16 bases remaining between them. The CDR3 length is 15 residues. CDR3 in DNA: TGTGCCAGCAGTGACCCCTGGGGGGGCGGGACTGAAGCTTTCTTT. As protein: CASSDPWGGGTEAFF.

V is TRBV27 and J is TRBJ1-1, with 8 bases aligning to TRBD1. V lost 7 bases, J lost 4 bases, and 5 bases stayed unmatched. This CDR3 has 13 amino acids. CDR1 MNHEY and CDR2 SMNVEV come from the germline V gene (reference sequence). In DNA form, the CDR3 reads TGTGCCAGCAAAGGACAGGGACGCACTGAAGCTTTCTTT. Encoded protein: CASKGQGRTEAFF.

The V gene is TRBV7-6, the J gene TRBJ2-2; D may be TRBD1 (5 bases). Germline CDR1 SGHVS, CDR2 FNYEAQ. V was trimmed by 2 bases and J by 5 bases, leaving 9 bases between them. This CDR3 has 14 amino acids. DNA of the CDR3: TGTGCCAGCAGCTTATATCAGGGAACCGGGGAGCTGTTTTTT. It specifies CASSLYQGTGELFF.

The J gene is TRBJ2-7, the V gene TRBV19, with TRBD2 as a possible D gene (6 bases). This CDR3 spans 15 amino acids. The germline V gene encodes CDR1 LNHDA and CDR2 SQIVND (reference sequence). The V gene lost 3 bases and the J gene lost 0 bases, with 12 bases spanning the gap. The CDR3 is CASSMVHGSSYEQYF. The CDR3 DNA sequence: TGTGCCAGTAGTATGGTTCACGGGAGCTCCTACGAGCAGTACTTC.

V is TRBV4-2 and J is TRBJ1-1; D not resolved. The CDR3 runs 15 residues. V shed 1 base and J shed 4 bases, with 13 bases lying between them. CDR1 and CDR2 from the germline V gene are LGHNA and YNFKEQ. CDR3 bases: TGTGCCAGCAGCCAAGGGGCCCTACGGTTCACTGAAGCTTTCTTT. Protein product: CASSQGALRFTEAFF.

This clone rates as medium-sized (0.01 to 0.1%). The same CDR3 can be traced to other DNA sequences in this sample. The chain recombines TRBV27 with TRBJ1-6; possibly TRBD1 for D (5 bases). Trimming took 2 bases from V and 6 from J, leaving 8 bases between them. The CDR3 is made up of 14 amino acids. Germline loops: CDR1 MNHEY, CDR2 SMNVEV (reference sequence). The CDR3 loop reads CASSLQGFNSPLHF. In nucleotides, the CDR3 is TGTGCCAGCAGTTTACAGGGATTTAATTCACCCCTCCACTTT.

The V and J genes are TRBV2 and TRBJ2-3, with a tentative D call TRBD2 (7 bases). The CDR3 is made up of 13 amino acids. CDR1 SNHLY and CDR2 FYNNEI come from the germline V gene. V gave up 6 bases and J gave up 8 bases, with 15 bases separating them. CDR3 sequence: CASREGGAVTQYF. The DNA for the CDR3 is TGTGCCAGCAGAGAGGGGGGGGCCGTTACGCAGTATTTT.

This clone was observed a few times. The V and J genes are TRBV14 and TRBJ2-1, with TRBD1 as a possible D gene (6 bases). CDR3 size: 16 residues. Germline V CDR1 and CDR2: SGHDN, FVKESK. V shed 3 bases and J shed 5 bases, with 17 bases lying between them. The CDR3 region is CASSQKRQVTNNEQFF. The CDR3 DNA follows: TGTGCCAGCAGCCAGAAAAGACAGGTCACTAACAATGAGCAGTTCTTC.

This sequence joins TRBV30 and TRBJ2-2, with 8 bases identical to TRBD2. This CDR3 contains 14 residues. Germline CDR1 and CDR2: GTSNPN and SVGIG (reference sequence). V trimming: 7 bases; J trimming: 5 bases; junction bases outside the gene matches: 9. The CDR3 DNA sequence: TGTGCCTCCCTTCCGGGAGGGGGGACCGGGGAGCTGTTTTTT. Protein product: CASLPGGGTGELFF.

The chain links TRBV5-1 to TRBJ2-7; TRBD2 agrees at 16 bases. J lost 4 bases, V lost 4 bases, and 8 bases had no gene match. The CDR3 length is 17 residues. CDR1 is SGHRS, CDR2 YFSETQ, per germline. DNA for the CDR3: TGCGCCAGCAGCGAGGGACTAGCGGGAGGGTCCGAGTACGAGCAGTACTTC. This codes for CASSEGLAGGSEYEQYF.

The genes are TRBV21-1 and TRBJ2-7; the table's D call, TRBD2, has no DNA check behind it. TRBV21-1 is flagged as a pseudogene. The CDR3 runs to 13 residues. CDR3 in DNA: TGTGCCAGCAGCGCTCGAGCTCACTACGAGCAGTACGTC. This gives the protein CASSARAHYEQYV.